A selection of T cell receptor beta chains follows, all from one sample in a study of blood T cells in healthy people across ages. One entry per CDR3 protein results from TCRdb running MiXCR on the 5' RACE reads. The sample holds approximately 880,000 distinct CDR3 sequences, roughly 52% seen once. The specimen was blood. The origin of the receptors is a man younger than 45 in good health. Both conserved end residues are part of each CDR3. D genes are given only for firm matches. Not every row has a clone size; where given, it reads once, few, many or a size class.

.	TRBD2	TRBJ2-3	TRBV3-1	CASSQRLAGLTDTQYF	TGTGCCAGCAGCCAGCGACTAGCGGGTCTCACAGATACGCAGTATTTT
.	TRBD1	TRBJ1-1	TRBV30	CAWSVLRGLNTEAFF	TGTGCCTGGAGTGTACTAAGGGGGCTGAACACTGAAGCTTTCTTT
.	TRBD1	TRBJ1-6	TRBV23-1	CASSKNRDRSNSPLHF	TGCGCCAGCAGTAAAAACCGGGACAGGTCTAATTCACCCCTCCACTTT
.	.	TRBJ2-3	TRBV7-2	CASSALKGTDTQYF	TGTGCCAGCAGCGCCCTAAAGGGCACAGATACGCAGTATTTT
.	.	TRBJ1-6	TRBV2	CASSVRQVYNSPLHF	TGTGCCAGCAGTGTACGGCAGGTTTATAATTCACCCCTCCACTTT
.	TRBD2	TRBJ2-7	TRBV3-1	CASSQAGTSQYF	TGTGCCAGCAGTCAAGCCGGGACTAGTCAGTACTTC
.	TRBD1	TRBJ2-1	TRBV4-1	CASSQTRDSSNEQFF	TGCGCCAGCAGCCAAACCCGGGACAGCTCCAATGAGCAGTTCTTC
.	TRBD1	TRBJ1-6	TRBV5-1	CASRPDRGNSYNSPLHF	TGCGCCAGCCGGCCGGACAGGGGGAACTCCTATAATTCACCCCTCCACTTT
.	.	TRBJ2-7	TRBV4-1	CASSQDGQPNSEQYF	TGCGCCAGCAGCCAAGACGGACAGCCAAATAGCGAGCAGTACTTC
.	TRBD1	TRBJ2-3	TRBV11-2	CASSLVQGAHMSPHTDTQYF	TGTGCCAGCAGCTTAGTACAGGGGGCTCATATGTCCCCCCACACAGATACGCAGTATTTT
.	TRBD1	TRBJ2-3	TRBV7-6	CASGQGGITDTQYF	TGTGCCAGTGGACAGGGCGGCATCACAGATACGCAGTATTTT
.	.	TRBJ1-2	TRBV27	CASSPGTGGGYTF	TGTGCCAGCAGTCCCGGGACGGGAGGCGGCTACACCTTC
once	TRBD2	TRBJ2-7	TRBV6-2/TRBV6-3	CAIRLAGESEQYF	TGTGCCATCCGACTAGCGGGAGAATCCGAGCAGTACTTC
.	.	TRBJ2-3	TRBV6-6	CASSPPGQRADTQYF	TGTGCCAGCAGTCCCCCGGGACAAAGGGCAGATACGCAGTATTTT
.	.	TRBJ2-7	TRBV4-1	CASSQEWQGVYNEQYF	TGCGCCAGCAGCCAAGAGTGGCAGGGTGTCTACAATGAGCAGTACTTC
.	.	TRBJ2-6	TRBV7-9	CASSLRLPFAGANVLTF	TGTGCCAGCAGCTTACGGCTCCCCTTTGCTGGGGCCAACGTCCTGACTTTC
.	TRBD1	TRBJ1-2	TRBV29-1	CSVQKWRQGPYGYTF	TGCAGCGTCCAAAAATGGCGACAGGGGCCCTATGGCTACACCTTC
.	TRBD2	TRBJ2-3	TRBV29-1	CSVGGSGGTDTQYF	TGCAGCGTTGGTGGCAGCGGGGGGACAGATACGCAGTATTTT
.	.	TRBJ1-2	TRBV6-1	CASSEARQGGWGYTF	TGTGCCAGCAGTGAAGCGAGGCAGGGTGGATGGGGCTACACCTTC
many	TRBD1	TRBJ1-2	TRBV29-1	CSVAPGQEYGYTF	TGCAGCGTCGCACCCGGACAGGAATATGGCTACACCTTC
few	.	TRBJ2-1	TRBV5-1	CASSSQTGTNPYNEQFF	TGCGCCAGCAGCTCCCAGACCGGGACCAACCCCTACAATGAGCAGTTCTTC
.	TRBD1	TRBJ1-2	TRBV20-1	CSARDGTGVLYGYTF	TGCAGTGCTAGAGATGGGACAGGGGTGCTCTATGGCTACACCTTC
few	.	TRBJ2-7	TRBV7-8	CASSLSYSSYEQYF	TGTGCCAGCAGCTTAAGCTACAGCTCCTACGAGCAGTACTTC
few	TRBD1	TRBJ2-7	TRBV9	CASSVEGAWYEQYF	TGTGCCAGCAGCGTAGAGGGGGCATGGTACGAGCAGTACTTC
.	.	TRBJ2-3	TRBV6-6	CASSYQGPRGTDTQYF	TGTGCCAGCAGTTACCAAGGGCCCAGGGGCACAGATACGCAGTATTTT
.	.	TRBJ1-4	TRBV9	CASSVGGYRDEKLFF	TGTGCCAGCAGCGTCGGAGGGTATAGAGATGAAAAACTGTTTTTT
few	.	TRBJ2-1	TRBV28	CASRLDSYNEQFF	TGTGCCAGCAGACTAGATTCCTACAATGAGCAGTTCTTC
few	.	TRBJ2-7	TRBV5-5	CASSLDQGRSEQYF	TGTGCCAGCAGCTTGGATCAGGGGAGGAGCGAGCAGTACTTC
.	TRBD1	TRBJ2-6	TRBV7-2	CASSPTTGFGANVLTF	TGTGCCAGCAGCCCTACGACAGGGTTCGGGGCCAACGTCCTGACTTTC
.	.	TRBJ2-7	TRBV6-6	CASRLTVDSYEQYF	TGTGCCAGCAGACTGACGGTGGACTCCTACGAGCAGTACTTC
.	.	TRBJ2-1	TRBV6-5	CASSYEGVYNEQFF	TGTGCCAGCAGTTACGAGGGGGTCTACAATGAGCAGTTCTTC
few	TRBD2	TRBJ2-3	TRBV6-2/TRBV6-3	CASSSAGTSGVTQYF	TGTGCCAGCAGTTCCGCCGGGACTAGCGGGGTTACGCAGTATTTT
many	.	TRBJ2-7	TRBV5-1	CASSLSRDEQYF	TGTGCCAGCAGCTTAAGCAGGGACGAGCAGTACTTC
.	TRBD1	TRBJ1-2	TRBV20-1	CSARTYRGYGYTF	TGCAGTGCTAGAACTTACAGGGGGTATGGCTACACCTTC
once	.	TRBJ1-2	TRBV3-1	CASSQDTGYYGYTF	TGTGCCAGCAGCCAAGACACAGGTTACTATGGCTACACCTTC
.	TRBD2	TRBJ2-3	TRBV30	CAWSFLAGGLDTQYF	TGTGCCTGGAGTTTTCTAGCGGGGGGGTTGGATACGCAGTATTTT
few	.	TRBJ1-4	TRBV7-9	CASSPDQGPREKLFF	TGTGCCAGCAGCCCTGATCAGGGGCCCAGGGAAAAACTGTTTTTT
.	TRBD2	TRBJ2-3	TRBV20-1	CSASLGLAVTDTQYF	TGCAGTGCTAGTCTCGGGCTAGCGGTCACAGATACGCAGTATTTT
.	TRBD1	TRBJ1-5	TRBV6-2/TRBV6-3	CASSYGRRDRRDQPQHF	TGTGCCAGCAGTTACGGCAGACGGGACAGGAGAGATCAGCCCCAGCATTTT
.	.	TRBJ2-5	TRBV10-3	CAIGAKETQYF	TGTGCCATCGGTGCCAAAGAGACCCAGTACTTC
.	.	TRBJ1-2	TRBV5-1	CASSSSDVNYGYTF	TGCGCCAGCAGCTCGTCCGATGTTAACTATGGCTACACCTTC
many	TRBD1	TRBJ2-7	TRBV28	CASSLTGGDSAYEQYF	TGTGCCAGCAGCCTGACAGGGGGCGATTCCGCCTACGAGCAGTACTTC
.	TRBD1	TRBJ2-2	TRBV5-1	CASGLVGQGSKLFF	TGCGCCAGCGGCTTGGTAGGACAGGGGTCCAAGCTGTTTTTT
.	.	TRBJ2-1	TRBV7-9	CASSQLDQSSYNEQFF	TGTGCCAGCAGCCAGTTAGACCAGAGCTCCTACAATGAGCAGTTCTTC
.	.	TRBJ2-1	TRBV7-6	CASTFSSYNEQFF	TGTGCCAGCACCTTTAGCTCCTACAATGAGCAGTTCTTC